This paragraph reports one TCR beta chain. This clonotype appeared many times. The specificity of this receptor is unknown. Qualities for individual bases were not recorded, and no much larger clone is one base off. This sample stems from a study of Graves' ophthalmopathy and Graves' hyperthyroidism (dated 2018 in TCRdb). Concerning the study at large: Peripheral blood was collected at initial diagnosis, prior to any treatment. For independent validation, a separate cohort was made up of 18 hyperthyroidism patients plus 17 patients who later progressed from hyperthyroidism to ophthalmopathy. Following sample collection, hyperthyroidism patients were given methimazole at a starting dose of 30 mg daily, and ophthalmopathy patients were given high-dose intravenous methylprednisolone. To explore V-J signatures distinguishing ophthalmopathy from hyperthyroidism, a discovery set of about a hundred patients (43 ophthalmopathy, 55 to 60 stable hyperthyroidism) was enrolled. The study used signatures of the TCR beta repertoire to tell Graves' ophthalmopathy apart from Graves' hyperthyroidism and to predict which patients would progress to ophthalmopathy. The roughly 100 discovery patients were randomly divided into training and test sets at a 7:3 ratio. In six hyperthyroidism patients, T-cell repertoires of thyroid tissue and blood were compared. In total, 135 blood samples were TCR-sequenced: approximately 42 ophthalmopathy, roughly 80 hyperthyroidism and some 17 hyperthyroidism-to-ophthalmopathy patients.

The cysteine opens and the phenylalanine closes a CDR3 of 15 amino acids. Just CDR3 DNA is preserved here, 45 bases in frame from base 1. Relative to germline, V is 4 bases shorter and J is 7 bases shorter, with 15 bases between their ends. According to the germline V gene, CDR1 reads SGHRS and CDR2 reads YFSETQ. For repertoire sequencing, TCR beta CDR3 regions were amplified from RNA transcripts. HTBI primers and the Qiagen OneStep RT-PCR kit were used in a first-round RT-PCR, which was followed by a second-round multiplex PCR, size selection and purification. Libraries were sequenced on an Illumina HiSeq2000 using paired-end 100 bp reads. The authors processed their data as follows. SOAPnuke was used to process the reads, removing any read that contained adapters or uncalled bases, had a mean Phred below 15, or lacked an exact match to the constant primer or identifier. COPE v1.2.5 was used to merge high-quality paired reads. Unique nucleotide sequences were defined as clonotypes and aligned to IMGT TRB V, D and J references using MiTCR v1.1. Only V-J combinations with frequency above 0.0001 were analysed, covering 99% to 99.2% of repertoires. A TCR clonal expansion and chaos score per V-J combination was defined as the ratio of F50 clonal expansion to chaos observed in the TCRdist matrix. Welch's t-statistics and random forest were used to narrow the features down to more than 10 V-J combinations, which were then fed into a naive Bayes classifier. The similarity between thyroid and blood repertoires was quantified using the Morisita-Horn index. TCRdb reprocessed the public reads (quality trimming at Q25 with fastp, clone calling with MiXCR) and kept in-frame beta chains. Under each unique CDR3 protein, matching rows form one entry showing the most common genes and DNA. These V and J calls derive from TCRdb rather than the authors' analysis. The sample table shows about 150,000 distinct CDR3 sequences, and less than 45% are seen once. Around 5.5% of the sample is taken by the ten largest.

Ophthalmopathy patients were characterized by moderately to severely active disease, a Clinical Activity Score of at least 3, a NOSPECS grade of at least 4, and a disease duration under 3 months. Patients with other autoimmune diseases, uncontrolled infections, pregnancy or lactation were excluded from the study. Diagnosis relied on clinical symptoms, serum thyroxine, TRAb, thyroid ultrasound and orbital computed tomography. PBMCs were isolated from about 9.2 ml of fresh peripheral blood by Ficoll-Paque density gradient centrifugation. Total RNA was extracted using Trizol reagent, and RNA quality was checked on an Agilent 2100 Bioanalyzer. Study-wide findings and limitations: No statistical method was used to set the sample size in advance, and the investigators knew which group each participant was assigned to. Ophthalmopathy was separated from stable hyperthyroidism by the 13-signature model with 85% to 90% sensitivity and 81% to 84% specificity in cross-validation and with 80%/75% in the test set. In validation, the model predicted ophthalmopathy progression with about 70% sensitivity and approximately 78% specificity; some 13 predicted patients were CT-confirmed with GO in a median of around 6 months. Most expanded thyroid clonotypes with a frequency above 0.001 also appeared in blood, which suggests that blood repertoires may reflect the immune response in the thyroid.

The clonotype was recovered from a woman in her thirties or forties with Graves' ophthalmopathy. Donor details come from another sample of the same person, matched by shared clones. Sequenced material: peripheral blood. The chain links TRBV5-1 with TRBJ1-6; TRBD1 is possibly the D segment (5 matching bases). The CDR3: CASSEGRSGNSPLHF. DNA sequence: TGCGCCAGCAGCGAGGGACGATCTGGGAATTCACCCCTCCACTTT.